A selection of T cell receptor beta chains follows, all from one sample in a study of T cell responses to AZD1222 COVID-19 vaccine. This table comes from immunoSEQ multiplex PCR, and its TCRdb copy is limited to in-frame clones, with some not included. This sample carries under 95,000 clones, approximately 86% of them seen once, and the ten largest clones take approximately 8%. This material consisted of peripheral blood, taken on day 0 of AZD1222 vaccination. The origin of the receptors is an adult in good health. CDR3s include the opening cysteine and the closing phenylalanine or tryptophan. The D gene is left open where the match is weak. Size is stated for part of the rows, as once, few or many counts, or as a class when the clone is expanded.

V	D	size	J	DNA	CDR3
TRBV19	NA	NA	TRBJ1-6	TGTGCCAGCCGACAGAGCACTAATTCACCCCTCCACTTT	CASRQSTNSPLHF
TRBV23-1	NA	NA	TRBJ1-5	TGCGCCAGCAGTCATGTTATAGCCGGCAATCAGCCCCAGCATTTT	CASSHVIAGNQPQHF
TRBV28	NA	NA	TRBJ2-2	TGTGCCAGCATTCTGGGGGAATGGGCGGGCCCCACCGGGGAGCTGTTTTTT	CASILGEWAGPTGELFF
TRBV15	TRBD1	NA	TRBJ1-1	TGTGCCACCAGCCCTTGGACAGGTTTGAACACTGAAGCTTTCTTT	CATSPWTGLNTEAFF
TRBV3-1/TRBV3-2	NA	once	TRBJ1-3	TGTGCCAGCACTGCCAGCTCTGGAAACACCATATATTTT	CASTASSGNTIYF
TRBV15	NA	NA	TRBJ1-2	TGTGCCACCAGCAGAGATAGGTGGGGCCCAGGGGATGGCTACACCTTC	CATSRDRWGPGDGYTF
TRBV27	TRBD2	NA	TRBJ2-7	TGTGCCAGCAGTATACTATTAGCGGGAGGTTCAACCTACGAGCAGTACTTC	CASSILLAGGSTYEQYF
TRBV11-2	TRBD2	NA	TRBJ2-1	TGTGCCAGCAGCTTAGCGGGGGGGCCTACCTACAATGAGCAGTTCTTC	CASSLAGGPTYNEQFF
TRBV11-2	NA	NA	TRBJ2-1	TGTGCCAGCAGCTTAGAGCGCCTACAATACAATGAGCAGTTCTTC	CASSLERLQYNEQFF
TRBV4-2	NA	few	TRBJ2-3	TGTGCCAGCAGCCAAGGGCTAGAACTAAACACAGATACGCAGTATTTT	CASSQGLELNTDTQYF
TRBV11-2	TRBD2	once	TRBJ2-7	TGTGCCAGCAGCCCCGGGACTAGCGGATACGAGCAGTACTTC	CASSPGTSGYEQYF
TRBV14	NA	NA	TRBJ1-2	TGTGCCAGCAGCCCTATGGACAGCTCTAACTATGGCTACACCTTC	CASSPMDSSNYGYTF
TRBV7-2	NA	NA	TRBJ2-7	TGTGCCAGCAGCTTAGGGACAGCTCTTTACGAGCAGTACTTC	CASSLGTALYEQYF
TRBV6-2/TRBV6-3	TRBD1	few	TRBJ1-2	TGTGCCAGCAGTTACTTGTCAGGGGGACATGGCTACACCTTC	CASSYLSGGHGYTF
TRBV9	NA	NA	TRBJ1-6	TGTGCCAGCAGCTCAACCTGGAGATATGGTTCACCCCTCCACTTT	CASSSTWRYGSPLHF
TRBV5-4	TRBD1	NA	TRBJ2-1	TGTGCCAGCAGCTATCATGGGACAGACAATGAGCAGTTCTTC	CASSYHGTDNEQFF
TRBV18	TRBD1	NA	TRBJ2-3	TGTGCCAGCTCACCAAGGGGCACAGGGGGAAGGACAGATACGCAGTATTTT	CASSPRGTGGRTDTQYF
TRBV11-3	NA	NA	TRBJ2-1	TGTGCCAGCAGCTCAGCCGGGGCAGGAACTTACAATGAGCAGTTCTTC	CASSSAGAGTYNEQFF
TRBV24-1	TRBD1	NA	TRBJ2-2	TGTGCCACACGAAACGGACAGGGAAATACCGGGGAGCTGTTTTTT	CATRNGQGNTGELFF
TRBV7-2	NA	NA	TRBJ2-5	TGTGCCTCTGGGCAGGGAGAGACCCAGTACTTC	CASGQGETQYF
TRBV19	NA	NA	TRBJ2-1	TGTGCCAGTAGCAAGGGAGCGGTACCCTACAATGAGCAGTTCTTC	CASSKGAVPYNEQFF
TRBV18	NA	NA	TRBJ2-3	TGTGCCAGCTGTACTAGCTTCGCAGATACGCAGTATTTT	CASCTSFADTQYF
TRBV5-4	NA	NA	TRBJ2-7	TGTGCCAGCAGCTCGGACGTGTCCTACGAGCAGTACTTC	CASSSDVSYEQYF
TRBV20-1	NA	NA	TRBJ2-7	TGCAGTGCTCGGGACCACGAGCAGTACTTC	CSARDHEQYF
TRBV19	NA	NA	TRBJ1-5	TGTGCCAGTACGGGCGGGTTTCAGCCCCAGCATTTT	CASTGGFQPQHF
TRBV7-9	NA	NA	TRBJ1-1	TGTGCCAGCAGCTCCCTACCGGGACGGGAGAACACTGAAGCTTTCTTT	CASSSLPGRENTEAFF
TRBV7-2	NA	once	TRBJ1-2	TGTGCCAGCAGCTCAGCGGGCGGGAGCTATGGCTACACCTTC	CASSSAGGSYGYTF
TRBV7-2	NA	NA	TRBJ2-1	TGTGCCAGCAGATCTGGGGGGTACAATGAGCAGTTCTTC	CASRSGGYNEQFF
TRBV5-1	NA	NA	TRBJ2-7	TGCGCCAGCAGCGTTCAAGAGGGCGAGCAGTACTTC	CASSVQEGEQYF
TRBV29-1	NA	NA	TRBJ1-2	TGCAGCGTTGATCAGCTACCGTATGGCTACACCTTC	CSVDQLPYGYTF
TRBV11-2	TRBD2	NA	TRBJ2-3	TGTGCCAGCAGCTTAGCCAGCGGGAGGGTAGATACGCAGTATTTT	CASSLASGRVDTQYF
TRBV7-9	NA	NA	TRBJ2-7	TGTGCCAGCAGCTTATCCGGCGCCTCCTACGAGCAGTACTTC	CASSLSGASYEQYF
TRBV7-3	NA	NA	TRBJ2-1	TGTGCCAGCAGTAGCCCCCCTGATTACAATGAGCAGTTCTTC	CASSSPPDYNEQFF
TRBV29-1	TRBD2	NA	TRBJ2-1	TGCAGCGTCCTGAGGCCGACTAGCTTACTTCGGGAGCAGTTCTTC	CSVLRPTSLLREQFF
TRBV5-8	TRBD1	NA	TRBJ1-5	TGTGCCAGCAGCGCCGGGGACAGAGAGAATCAGCCCCAGCATTTT	CASSAGDRENQPQHF
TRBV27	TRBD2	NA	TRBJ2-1	TGTGCCACAAAGCGGGAGAGCCATGAGCAGTTCTTC	CATKRESHEQFF
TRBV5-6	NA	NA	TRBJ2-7	TGTGCCAGCAGCTTGGGGGAAGAGCAGTACTTC	CASSLGEEQYF
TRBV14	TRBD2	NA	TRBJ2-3	TGTGCCAGCAGCCAAGGGGTAGCGGGAGGGGGGACAGATACGCAGTATTTT	CASSQGVAGGGTDTQYF
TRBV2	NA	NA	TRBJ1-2	TGTGCCAGCAGTGAAAGGGGATTCGGCTACACCTTC	CASSERGFGYTF
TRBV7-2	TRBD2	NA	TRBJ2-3	TGTGCCAGCAGCCAACTAGCGGGGGGGACAGATACGCAGTATTTT	CASSQLAGGTDTQYF
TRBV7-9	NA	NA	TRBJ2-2	TGTGCCAGCAGCTTCGGTGACGGGGAGCTGTTTTTT	CASSFGDGELFF
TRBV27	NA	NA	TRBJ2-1	TGTGCCAGCAGTTTCTCAGGCTTCAGGTATGAGCAGTTCTTC	CASSFSGFRYEQFF
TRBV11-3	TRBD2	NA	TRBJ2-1	TGTGCCAGCAGCCCAGGACTAGCGGGAGTGGTTGAGCAGTTCTTC	CASSPGLAGVVEQFF
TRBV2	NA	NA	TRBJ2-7	TGTGCCAGCAGCCTAAACAGGGCCTACGAGCAGTACTTC	CASSLNRAYEQYF
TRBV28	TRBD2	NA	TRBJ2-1	TGTGCCAGCAGTCCGCCGGGACTAGCGGGAGTTAGAATCGTCTTC	CASSPPGLAGVRIVF
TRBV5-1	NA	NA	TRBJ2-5	TGCGCCAGCAGCTTAAACGGGCCCCAAGAGACCCAGTACTTC	CASSLNGPQETQYF
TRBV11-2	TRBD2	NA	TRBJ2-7	TGTGCCAGCAGCACAAGGACTAGCGGGAACTACGAGCAGTACTTC	CASSTRTSGNYEQYF
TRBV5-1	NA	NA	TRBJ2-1	TGCGCCAGCAGCTTGGAGTACCAGGGGCCGTACAATGAGCAGTTCTTC	CASSLEYQGPYNEQFF
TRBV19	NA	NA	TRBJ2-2	TGTGCCAGTAGTATAGATAGGAGAAACACCGGGGAGCTGTTTTTT	CASSIDRRNTGELFF
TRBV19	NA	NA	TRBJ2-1	TGTGCCAGTAGTACCGGGGACGGCTACAATGAGCAGTTCTTC	CASSTGDGYNEQFF
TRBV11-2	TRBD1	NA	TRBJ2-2	TGTGCCAGCAGCTTTGCCGGGACAGGGATTTACGGGGAGCTGTTTTTT	CASSFAGTGIYGELFF
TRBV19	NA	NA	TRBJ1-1	TGTGCCAGTACGGGGGGGAGACCGGAGGGCACTGAAGCTTTCTTT	CASTGGRPEGTEAFF
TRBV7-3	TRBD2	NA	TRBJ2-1	TGTGCCAGCAGCCCTATACTAGCGGGAGGGGAGCAGTTCTTC	CASSPILAGGEQFF